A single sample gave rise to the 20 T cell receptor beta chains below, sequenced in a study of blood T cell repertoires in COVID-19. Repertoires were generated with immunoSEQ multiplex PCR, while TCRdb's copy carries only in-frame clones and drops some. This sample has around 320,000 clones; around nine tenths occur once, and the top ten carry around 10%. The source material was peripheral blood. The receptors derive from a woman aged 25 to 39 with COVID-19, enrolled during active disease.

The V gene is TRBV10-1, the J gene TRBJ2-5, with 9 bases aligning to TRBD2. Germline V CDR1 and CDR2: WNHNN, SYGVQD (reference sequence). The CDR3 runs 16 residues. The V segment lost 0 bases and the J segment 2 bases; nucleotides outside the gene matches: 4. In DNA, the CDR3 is TGCGCCAGCAGTGAGTCAGGGACTAGCCTACAAGAGACCCAGTACTTC. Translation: CASSESGTSLQETQYF.

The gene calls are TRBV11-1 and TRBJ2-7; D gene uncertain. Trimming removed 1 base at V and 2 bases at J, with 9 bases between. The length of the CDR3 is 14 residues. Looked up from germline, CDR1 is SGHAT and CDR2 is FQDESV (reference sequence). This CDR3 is CASSLGAAPYEQYF. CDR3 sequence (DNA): TGTGCCAGCAGCTTAGGTGCGGCCCCCTACGAGCAGTACTTC.

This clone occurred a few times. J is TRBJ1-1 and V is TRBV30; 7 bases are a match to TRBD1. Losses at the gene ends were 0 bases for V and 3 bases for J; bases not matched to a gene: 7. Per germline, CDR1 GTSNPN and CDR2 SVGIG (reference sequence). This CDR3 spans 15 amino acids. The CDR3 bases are TGTGCCTGGAGTGTGGTAACAGGGGCATACACTGAAGCTTTCTTT. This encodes CAWSVVTGAYTEAFF.

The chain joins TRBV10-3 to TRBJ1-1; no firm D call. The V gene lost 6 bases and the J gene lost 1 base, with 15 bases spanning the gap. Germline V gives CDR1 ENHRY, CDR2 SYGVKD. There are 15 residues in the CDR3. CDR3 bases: TGTGCCATCAGAGGTTGGCGGGGATCGAACACTGAAGCTTTCTTT. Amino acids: CAIRGWRGSNTEAFF.

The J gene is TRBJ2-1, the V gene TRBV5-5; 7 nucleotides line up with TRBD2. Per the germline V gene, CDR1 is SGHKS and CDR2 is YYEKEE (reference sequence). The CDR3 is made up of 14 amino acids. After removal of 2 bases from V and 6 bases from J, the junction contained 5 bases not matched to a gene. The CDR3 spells CASSLRLAPNEQFF. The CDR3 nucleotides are TGTGCCAGCAGCTTAAGACTAGCCCCCAATGAGCAGTTCTTC.

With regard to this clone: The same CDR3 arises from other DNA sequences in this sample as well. The CDR3 DNA reads as TGTGCCAGTAGTATCAGAGGGTACACTGAAGCTTTCTTT. Its translation: CASSIRGYTEAFF. The chain combines TRBV19 with TRBJ1-1; D is unclear. The germline CDR1 and CDR2 sequences are LNHDA and SQIVND (reference sequence). The ends were cut back, 3 bases at V and 3 bases at J, with 8 bases in the middle. This CDR3 spans 13 amino acids.

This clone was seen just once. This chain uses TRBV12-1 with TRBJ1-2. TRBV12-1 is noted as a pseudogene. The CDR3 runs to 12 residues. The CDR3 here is CASSFMSYGYTF. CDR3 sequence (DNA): TGTGCCAGCAGCTTTATGAGCTATGGCTACACCTTC.

The CDR3 reads CASCRNRGEKLFF. CDR3 nucleotide sequence: TGTGCCAGCTGCAGAAATAGGGGTGAAAAACTGTTTTTT. The chain recombines TRBV2 with TRBJ1-4; D perhaps matches TRBD1 (5 bases). V was pared by 8 bases and J by 7 bases, with 14 bases between. The CDR3 has 13 residues. In germline, CDR1 is SNHLY, CDR2 FYNNEI.

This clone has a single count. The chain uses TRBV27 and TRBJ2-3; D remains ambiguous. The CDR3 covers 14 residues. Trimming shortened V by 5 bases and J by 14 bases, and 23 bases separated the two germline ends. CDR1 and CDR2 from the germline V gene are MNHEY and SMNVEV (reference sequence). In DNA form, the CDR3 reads TGTGCCAGCAGTCTCGATTTCACGTACCTAAAGTGGTATTTT. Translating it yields CASSLDFTYLKWYF.

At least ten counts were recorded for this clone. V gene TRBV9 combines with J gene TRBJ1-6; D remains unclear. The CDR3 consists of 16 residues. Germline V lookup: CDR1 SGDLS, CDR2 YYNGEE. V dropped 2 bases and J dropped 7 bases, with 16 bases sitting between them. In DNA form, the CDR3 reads TGTGCCAGCAGCGTGAGCCCGACGAGGCTGAATTCACCCCTCCACTTT. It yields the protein CASSVSPTRLNSPLHF.

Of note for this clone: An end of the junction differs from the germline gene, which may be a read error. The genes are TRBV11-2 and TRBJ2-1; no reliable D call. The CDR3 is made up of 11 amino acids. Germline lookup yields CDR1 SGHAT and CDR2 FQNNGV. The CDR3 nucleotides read TGTGCCAGCAGCTCCAACAATGAGCAGTTCTTC. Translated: CASSSNNEQFF.

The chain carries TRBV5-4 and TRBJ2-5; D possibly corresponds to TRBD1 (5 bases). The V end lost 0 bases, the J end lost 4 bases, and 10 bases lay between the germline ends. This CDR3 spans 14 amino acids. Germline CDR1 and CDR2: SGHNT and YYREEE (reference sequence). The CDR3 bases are TGTGCCAGCAGCTTGGAGACAGCTTCAGAGACCCAGTACTTC. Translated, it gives CASSLETASETQYF.

The CDR3 nucleotides are TGCGCCAGCACCTCCCGGACAGAAAATCAGCCCCAGCATTTT. Residues: CASTSRTENQPQHF. The chain uses TRBV5-1 and TRBJ1-5; D is possibly TRBD1 (6 bases). Germline lookup yields CDR1 SGHRS and CDR2 YFSETQ. This CDR3 has 14 amino acids. Trimming left V 6 bases short and J 4 bases short, with 14 bases between.

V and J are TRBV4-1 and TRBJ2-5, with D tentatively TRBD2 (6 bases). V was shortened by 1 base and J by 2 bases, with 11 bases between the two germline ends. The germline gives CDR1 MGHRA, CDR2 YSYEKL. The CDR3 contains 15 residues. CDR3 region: CASSQGLAVQETQYF. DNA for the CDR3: TGCGCCAGCAGCCAAGGATTAGCGGTGCAAGAGACCCAGTACTTC.

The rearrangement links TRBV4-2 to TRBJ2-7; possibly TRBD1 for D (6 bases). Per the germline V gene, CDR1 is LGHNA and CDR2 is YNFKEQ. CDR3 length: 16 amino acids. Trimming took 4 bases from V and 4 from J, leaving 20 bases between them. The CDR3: CASSPQGTGILYEQYF. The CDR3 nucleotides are TGTGCCAGCAGCCCCCAAGGCACAGGGATTCTATACGAGCAGTACTTC.

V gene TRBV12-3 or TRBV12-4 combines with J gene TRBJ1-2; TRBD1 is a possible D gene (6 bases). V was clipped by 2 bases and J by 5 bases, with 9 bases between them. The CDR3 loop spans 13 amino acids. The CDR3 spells CASSLSDRYGYTF. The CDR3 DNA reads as TGTGCCAGCAGTTTATCCGACAGGTATGGCTACACCTTC.

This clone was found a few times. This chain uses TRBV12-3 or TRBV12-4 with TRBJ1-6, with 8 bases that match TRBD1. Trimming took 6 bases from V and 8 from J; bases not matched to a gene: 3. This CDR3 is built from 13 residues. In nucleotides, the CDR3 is TGTGCCAGCAGGCCAGGGGGCGATTCACCCCTCCACTTT. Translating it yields CASRPGGDSPLHF.

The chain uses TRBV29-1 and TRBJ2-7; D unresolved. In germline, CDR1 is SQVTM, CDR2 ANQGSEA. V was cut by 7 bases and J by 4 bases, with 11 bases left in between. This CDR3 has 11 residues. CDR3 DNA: TGCAGCGCCCAAGACGGGTACGAGCAGTACTTC. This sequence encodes CSAQDGYEQYF.

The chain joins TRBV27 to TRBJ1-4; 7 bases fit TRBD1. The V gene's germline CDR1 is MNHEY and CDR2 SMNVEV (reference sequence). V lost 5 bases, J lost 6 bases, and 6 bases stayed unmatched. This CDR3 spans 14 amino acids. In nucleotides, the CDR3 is TGTGCCAGCAGTGCGGACAGGTGGGATGAAAAACTGTTTTTT. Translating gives CASSADRWDEKLFF.

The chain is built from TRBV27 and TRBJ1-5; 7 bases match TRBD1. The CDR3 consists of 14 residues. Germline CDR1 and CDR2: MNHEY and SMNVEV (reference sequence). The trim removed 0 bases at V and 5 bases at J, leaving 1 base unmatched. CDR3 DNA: TGTGCCAGCAGTTTATCAACAGGGGATCAGCCCCAGCATTTT. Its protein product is CASSLSTGDQPQHF.